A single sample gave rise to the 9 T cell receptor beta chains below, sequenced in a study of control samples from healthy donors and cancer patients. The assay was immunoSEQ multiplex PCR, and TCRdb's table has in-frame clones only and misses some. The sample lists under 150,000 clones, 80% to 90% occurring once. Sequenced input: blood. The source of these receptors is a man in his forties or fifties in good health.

As DNA, the CDR3 is TGTGCCAGCAGCTCGGTGGGGGGGTCCTACGAGCAGTACTTC. Translation gives CASSSVGGSYEQYF. This chain uses TRBV9 with TRBJ2-7; 7 nucleotides align to TRBD2. Per the germline V gene, CDR1 is SGDLS and CDR2 is YYNGEE. The CDR3 spans 14 residues. Trimming removed 4 bases from V and 1 base from J; junction bases left unmatched: 5.

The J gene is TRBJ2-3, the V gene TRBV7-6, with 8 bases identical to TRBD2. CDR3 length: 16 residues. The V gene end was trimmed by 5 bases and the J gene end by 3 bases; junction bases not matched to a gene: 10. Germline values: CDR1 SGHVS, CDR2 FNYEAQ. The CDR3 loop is CASSQDPAGVTDTQYF. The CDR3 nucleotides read TGTGCCAGCAGCCAAGACCCAGCGGGGGTAACAGATACGCAGTATTTT.

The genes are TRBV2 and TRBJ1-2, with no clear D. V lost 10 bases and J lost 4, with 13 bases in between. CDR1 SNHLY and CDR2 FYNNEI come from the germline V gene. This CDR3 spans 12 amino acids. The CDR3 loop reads CATALSPYGYTF. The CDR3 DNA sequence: TGTGCCACCGCCCTTAGTCCCTATGGCTACACCTTC.

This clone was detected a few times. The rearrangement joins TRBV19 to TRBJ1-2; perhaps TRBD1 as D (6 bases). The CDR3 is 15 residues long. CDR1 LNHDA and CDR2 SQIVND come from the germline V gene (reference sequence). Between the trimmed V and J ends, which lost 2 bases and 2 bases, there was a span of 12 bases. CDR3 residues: CASSISRGRNYGYTF. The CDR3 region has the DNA TGTGCCAGTAGTATAAGCAGGGGAAGGAACTATGGCTACACCTTC. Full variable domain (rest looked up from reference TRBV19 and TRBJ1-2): DGGITQSPKYLFRKEGQNVTLSCEQNLNHDAMYWYRQDPGQGLRLIYYSQIVNDFQKGDIAEGYSVSREKKESFPLTVTSAQKNPTAFYLCASSISRGRNYGYTFGSGTRLTVV.

CDR3 DNA sequence: TGTGCCAGCAGGGCACGAGGACAGGGGGCGATCGGGGAGCTGTTTTTT. It specifies CASRARGQGAIGELFF. The chain has TRBV2 and TRBJ2-2; TRBD1 matches 11 bases. This CDR3 comprises 16 residues. The germline V gene has CDR1 SNHLY and CDR2 FYNNEI. V dropped 6 bases and J dropped 7; count of bases not matched to a gene: 10.

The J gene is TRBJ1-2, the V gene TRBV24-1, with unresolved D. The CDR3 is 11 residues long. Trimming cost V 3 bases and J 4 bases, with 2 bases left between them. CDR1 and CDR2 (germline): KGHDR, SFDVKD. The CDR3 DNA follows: TGTGCCACCAGTGATCGCTATGGCTACACCTTC. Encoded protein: CATSDRYGYTF.

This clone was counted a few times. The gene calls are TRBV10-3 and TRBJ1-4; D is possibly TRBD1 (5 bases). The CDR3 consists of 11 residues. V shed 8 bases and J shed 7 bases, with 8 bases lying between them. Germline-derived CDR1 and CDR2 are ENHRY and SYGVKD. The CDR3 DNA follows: TGTGCCATCGGGAGGGGTGAAAAACTGTTTTTT. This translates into CAIGRGEKLFF.

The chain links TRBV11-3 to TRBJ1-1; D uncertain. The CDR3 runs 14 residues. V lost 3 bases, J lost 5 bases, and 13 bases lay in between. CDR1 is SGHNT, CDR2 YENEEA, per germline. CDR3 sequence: CASSLAVVRTEAFF. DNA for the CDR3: TGTGCCAGCAGCTTGGCCGTAGTAAGGACTGAAGCTTTCTTT.

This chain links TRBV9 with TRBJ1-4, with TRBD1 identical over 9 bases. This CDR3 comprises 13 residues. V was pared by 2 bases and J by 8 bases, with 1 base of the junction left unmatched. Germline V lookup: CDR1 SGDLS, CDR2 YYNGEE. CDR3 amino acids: CASSVGQGEKLFF. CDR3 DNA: TGTGCCAGCAGCGTGGGACAGGGAGAAAAACTGTTTTTT.